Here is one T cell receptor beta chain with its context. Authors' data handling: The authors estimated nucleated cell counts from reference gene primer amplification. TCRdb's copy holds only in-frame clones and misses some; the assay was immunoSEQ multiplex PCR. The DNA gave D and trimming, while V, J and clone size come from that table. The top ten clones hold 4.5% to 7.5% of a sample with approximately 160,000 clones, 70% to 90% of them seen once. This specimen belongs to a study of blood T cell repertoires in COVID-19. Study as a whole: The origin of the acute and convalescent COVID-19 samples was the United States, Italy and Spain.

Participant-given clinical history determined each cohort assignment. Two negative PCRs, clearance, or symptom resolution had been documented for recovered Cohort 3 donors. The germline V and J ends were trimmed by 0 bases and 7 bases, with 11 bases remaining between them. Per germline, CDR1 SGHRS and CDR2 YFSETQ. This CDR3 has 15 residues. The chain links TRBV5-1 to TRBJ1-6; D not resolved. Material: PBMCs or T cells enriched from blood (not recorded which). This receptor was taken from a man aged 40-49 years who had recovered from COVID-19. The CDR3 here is CASSLVPSPNSPLHF. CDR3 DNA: TGCGCCAGCAGCTTGGTTCCGAGTCCCAATTCACCCCTCCACTTT.